Sequencing of this T cell receptor (beta chain) was carried out in a study of OX40 agonist ivuxolimab in advanced cancers. Generated by immunoSEQ multiplex PCR, the TCRdb table keeps only in-frame clones and is missing some. The data contain 25,000 to 40,000 clones, about 83% of them singletons. The source is an adult with an advanced solid tumor such as melanoma, head and neck, liver or kidney cancer. Sequenced here: CD4+ or CD8+ T cells sorted from blood, sampled in a trial of the OX40 agonist ivuxolimab.

The CDR3 coding sequence is TGTGCCAGCAGCTTAACAGGCTACGACAGGGGATCAGGGAATGAGCAGTTCTTC. As protein: CASSLTGYDRGSGNEQFF. This chain links TRBV7-9 with TRBJ2-1, with TRBD1 identical over 8 bases. The CDR3 loop spans 18 amino acids. Trimming took 2 bases from V and 7 from J; bases not matched to a gene: 16. Germline lookup yields CDR1 SEHNR and CDR2 FQNEAQ (reference sequence).